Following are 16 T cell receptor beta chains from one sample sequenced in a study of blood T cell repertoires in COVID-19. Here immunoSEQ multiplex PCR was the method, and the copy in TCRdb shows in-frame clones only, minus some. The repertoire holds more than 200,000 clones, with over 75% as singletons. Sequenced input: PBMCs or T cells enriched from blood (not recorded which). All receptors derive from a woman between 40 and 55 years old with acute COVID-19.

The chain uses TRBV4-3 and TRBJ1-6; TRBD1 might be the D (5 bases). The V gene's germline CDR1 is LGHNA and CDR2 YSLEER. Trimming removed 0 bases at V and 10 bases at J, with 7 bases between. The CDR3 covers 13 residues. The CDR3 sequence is CASSQDRGSPLHF. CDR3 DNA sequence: TGCGCCAGCAGCCAAGATAGGGGCTCACCCCTCCACTTT.

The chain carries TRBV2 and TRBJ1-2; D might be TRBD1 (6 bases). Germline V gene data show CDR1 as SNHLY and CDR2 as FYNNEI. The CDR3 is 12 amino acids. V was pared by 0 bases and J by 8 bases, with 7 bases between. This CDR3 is CASSEAGAGYTF. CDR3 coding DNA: TGTGCCAGCAGTGAAGCGGGGGCGGGCTACACCTTC. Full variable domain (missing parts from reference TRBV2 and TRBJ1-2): EPEVTQTPSHQVTQMGQEVILRCVPISNHLYFYWYRQILGQKVEFLVSFYNNEISEKSEIFDDQFSVERPDGSNFTLKIRSTKLEDSAMYFCASSEAGAGYTFGSGTRLTVV.

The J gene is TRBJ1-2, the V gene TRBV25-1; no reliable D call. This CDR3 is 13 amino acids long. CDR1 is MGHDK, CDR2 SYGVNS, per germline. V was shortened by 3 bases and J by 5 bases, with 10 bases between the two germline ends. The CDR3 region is CASSEGRRYGYTF. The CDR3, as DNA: TGTGCCAGCAGTGAGGGAAGGAGGTATGGCTACACCTTC.

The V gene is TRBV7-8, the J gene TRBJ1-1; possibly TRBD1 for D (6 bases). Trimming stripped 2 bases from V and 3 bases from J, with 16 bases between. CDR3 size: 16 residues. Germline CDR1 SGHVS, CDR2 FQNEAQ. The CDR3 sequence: CASSLSGGRRDTEAFF. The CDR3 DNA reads TGTGCCAGCAGCTTAAGCGGGGGGCGACGAGACACTGAAGCTTTCTTT.

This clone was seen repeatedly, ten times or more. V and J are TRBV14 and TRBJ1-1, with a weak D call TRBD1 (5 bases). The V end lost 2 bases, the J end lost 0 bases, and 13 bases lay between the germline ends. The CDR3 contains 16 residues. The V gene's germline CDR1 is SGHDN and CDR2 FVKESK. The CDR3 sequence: CASSQYVARVNTEAFF. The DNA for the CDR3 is TGTGCCAGCAGCCAATACGTCGCCAGGGTGAACACTGAAGCTTTCTTT.

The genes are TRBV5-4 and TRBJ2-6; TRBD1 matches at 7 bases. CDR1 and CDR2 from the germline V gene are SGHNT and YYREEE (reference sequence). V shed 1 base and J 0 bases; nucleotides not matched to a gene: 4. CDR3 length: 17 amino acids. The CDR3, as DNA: TGTGCCAGCAGCTTGAACAGGGGAGCCTCTGGGGCCAACGTCCTGACTTTC. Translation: CASSLNRGASGANVLTF.

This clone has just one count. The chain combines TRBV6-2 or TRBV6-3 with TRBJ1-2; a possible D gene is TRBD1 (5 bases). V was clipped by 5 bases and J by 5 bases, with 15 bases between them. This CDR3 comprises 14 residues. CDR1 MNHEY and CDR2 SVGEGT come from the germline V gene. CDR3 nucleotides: TGTGCCAGCAGTCTTTCAGGGAAATCGTATGGCTACACCTTC. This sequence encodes CASSLSGKSYGYTF.

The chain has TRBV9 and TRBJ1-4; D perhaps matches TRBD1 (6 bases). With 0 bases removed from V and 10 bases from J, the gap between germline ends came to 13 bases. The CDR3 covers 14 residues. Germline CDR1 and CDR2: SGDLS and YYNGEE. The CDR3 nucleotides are TGTGCCAGCAGCGTAGAATTTCAGGGGCGAAAACTGTTTTTT. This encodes CASSVEFQGRKLFF.

Here the CDR3 reads CASSYSGRGGEQFF. The DNA of the CDR3 is TGTGCCAGCAGTTACTCGGGGAGGGGTGGGGAGCAGTTCTTC. The rearrangement links TRBV6-5 to TRBJ2-1, with TRBD2 identical over 7 bases. Trimming cost V 0 bases and J 10 bases; bases outside gene matches: 6. CDR3 length: 14 residues. Per germline, CDR1 MNHEY and CDR2 SVGAGI.

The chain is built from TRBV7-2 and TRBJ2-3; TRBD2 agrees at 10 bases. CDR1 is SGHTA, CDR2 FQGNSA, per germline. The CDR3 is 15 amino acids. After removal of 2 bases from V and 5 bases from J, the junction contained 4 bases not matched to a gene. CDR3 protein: CASSLSAGGQDTQYF. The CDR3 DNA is TGTGCCAGCAGCTTATCAGCGGGGGGGCAAGATACGCAGTATTTT.

In DNA, the CDR3 is TGCGCCAGCAGCTTACCCGGGATCGGCGATAATTCACCCCTCCACTTT. Amino acid sequence: CASSLPGIGDNSPLHF. J is TRBJ1-6 and V is TRBV5-1; D is ambiguous. The germline V gene encodes CDR1 SGHRS and CDR2 YFSETQ. The CDR3 totals 16 residues. The V end was cut by 2 bases, the J end by 5 bases, with 14 bases between.

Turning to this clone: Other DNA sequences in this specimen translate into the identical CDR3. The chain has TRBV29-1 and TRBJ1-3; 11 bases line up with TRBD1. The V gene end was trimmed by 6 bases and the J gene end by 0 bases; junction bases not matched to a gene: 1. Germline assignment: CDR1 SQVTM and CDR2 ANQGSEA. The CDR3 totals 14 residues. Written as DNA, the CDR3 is TGCAGCGTGGGACAGGGGGGCTCTGGAAACACCATATATTTT. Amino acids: CSVGQGGSGNTIYF.

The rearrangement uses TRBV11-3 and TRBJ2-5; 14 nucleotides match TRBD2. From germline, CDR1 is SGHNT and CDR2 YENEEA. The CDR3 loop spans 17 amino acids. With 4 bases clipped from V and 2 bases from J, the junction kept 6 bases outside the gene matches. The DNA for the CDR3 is TGTGCCAGCAGCTCCGGGACTAGCGGGGGAGTGCAAGAGACCCAGTACTTC. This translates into CASSSGTSGGVQETQYF.

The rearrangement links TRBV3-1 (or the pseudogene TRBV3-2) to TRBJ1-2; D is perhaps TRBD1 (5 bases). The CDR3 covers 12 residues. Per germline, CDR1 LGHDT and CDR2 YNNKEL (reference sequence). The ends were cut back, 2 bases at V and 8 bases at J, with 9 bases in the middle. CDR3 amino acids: CASSQQGEGYTF. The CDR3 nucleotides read TGTGCCAGCAGCCAACAGGGTGAAGGCTACACCTTC.

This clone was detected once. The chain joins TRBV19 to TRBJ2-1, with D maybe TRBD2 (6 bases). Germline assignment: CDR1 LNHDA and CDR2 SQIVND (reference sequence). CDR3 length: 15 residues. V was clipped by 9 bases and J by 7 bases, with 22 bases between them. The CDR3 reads CASGHGLPLGNEQFF. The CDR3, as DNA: TGTGCCAGCGGACACGGACTACCGTTGGGAAATGAGCAGTTCTTC.

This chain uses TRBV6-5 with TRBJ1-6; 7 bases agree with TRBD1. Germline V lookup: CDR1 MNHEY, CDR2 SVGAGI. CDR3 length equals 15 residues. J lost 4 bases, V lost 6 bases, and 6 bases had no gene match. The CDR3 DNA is TGTGCCAGCAGCCCCGGGACAGATTATAATTCACCCCTCCACTTT. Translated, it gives CASSPGTDYNSPLHF.